This T cell receptor (beta chain) stems from a study of blood T cell repertoires in COVID-19. Study summary: Sites in the United States, Italy and Spain provided acute and convalescent COVID-19 samples.

Germline assignment: CDR1 LNHDA and CDR2 SQIVND (reference sequence). Trimming took off 7 bases at V and 2 bases at J, with 15 bases between the two ends. This CDR3 is built from 16 residues. This clone was seen a single time. Libraries were prepared by immunoSEQ multiplex PCR; TCRdb keeps only in-frame clonotypes and omits some of them. In the table there are approximately 220,000 clones, 75% to 85% of which are singletons. The rearrangement links TRBV19 to TRBJ1-6, with D perhaps matching TRBD1 (5 bases). The clonotype comes from a woman aged 40 to 49 with acute COVID-19. The sequenced material came from PBMCs or T cells enriched from blood (not recorded which). The CDR3 protein is CASNSGAPAYNSPLHF. As DNA, the CDR3 is TGTGCCAGTAACAGCGGGGCCCCGGCCTATAATTCACCCCTCCACTTT.